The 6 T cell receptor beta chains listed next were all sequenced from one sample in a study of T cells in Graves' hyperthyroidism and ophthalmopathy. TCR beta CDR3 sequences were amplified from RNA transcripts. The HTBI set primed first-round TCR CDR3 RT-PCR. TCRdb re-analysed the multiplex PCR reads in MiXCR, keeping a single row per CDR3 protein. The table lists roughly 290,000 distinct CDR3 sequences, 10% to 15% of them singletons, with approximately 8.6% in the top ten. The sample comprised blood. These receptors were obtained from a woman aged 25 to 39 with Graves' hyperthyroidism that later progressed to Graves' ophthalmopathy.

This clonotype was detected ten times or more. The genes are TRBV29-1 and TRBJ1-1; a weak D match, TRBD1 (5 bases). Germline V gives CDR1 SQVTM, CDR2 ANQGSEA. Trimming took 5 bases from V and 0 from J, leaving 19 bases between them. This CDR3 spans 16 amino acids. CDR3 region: CSVRDRASLVNTEAFF. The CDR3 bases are TGCAGCGTTAGAGACAGAGCCTCACTTGTGAACACTGAAGCTTTCTTT.

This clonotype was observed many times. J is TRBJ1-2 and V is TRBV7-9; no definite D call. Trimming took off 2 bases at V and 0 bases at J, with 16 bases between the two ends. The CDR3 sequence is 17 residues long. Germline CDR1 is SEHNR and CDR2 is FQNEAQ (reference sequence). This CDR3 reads CASSLNSLEMTNYGYTF. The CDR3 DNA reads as TGTGCCAGCAGCTTAAATTCGCTAGAGATGACTAACTATGGCTACACCTTC. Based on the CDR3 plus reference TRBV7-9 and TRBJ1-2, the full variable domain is DTGVSQNPRHKITKRGQNVTFRCDPISEHNRLYWYRQTLGQGPEFLTYFQNEAQLEKSRLLSDRFSAERPKGSFSTLEIQRTEQGDSAMYLCASSLNSLEMTNYGYTFGSGTRLTVV.

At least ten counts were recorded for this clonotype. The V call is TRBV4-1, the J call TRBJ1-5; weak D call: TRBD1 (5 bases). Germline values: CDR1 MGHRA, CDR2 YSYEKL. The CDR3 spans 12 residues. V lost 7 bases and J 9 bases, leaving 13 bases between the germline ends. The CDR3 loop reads CASMGLVGPQHF. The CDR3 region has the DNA TGCGCCAGCATGGGGCTGGTCGGGCCCCAGCATTTT.

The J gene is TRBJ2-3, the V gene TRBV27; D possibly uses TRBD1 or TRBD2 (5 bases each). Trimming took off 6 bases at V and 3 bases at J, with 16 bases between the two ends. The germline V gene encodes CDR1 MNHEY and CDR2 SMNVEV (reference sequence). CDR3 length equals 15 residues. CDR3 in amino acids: CASRGRFGVTDTQYF. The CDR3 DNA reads TGTGCCAGCAGGGGACGCTTTGGGGTGACAGATACGCAGTATTTT.

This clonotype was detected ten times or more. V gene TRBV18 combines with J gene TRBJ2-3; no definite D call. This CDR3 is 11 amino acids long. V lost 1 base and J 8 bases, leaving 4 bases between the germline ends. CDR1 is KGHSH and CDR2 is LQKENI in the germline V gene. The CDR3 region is CASSPHPTQYF. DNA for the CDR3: TGTGCCAGCTCACCACACCCTACGCAGTATTTT.

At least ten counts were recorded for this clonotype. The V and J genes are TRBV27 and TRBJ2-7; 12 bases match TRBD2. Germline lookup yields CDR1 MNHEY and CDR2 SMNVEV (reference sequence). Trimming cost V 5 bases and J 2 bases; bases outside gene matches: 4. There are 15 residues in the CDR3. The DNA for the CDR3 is TGTGCCAGCAGTGGACTAGCGGGGACTCCCTACGAGCAGTACTTC. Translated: CASSGLAGTPYEQYF.